This T cell receptor (beta chain) originates from a study of blood T cells in healthy people across ages. Germline V CDR1 and CDR2: SGHTA, FQGNSA. The CDR3 runs to 15 residues. Trimming removed 5 bases at V and 11 bases at J, with 21 bases between. Each sample used at least 6 million PBMCs. Together with a sample-barcoded 5' primer, a J-beta primer mix was included in a second PCR lasting roughly 6 to 12 cycles. TCRdb independently ran MiXCR on the 5' RACE reads; one entry per CDR3 protein. The table records about a million distinct CDR3 sequences, around two fifths of them present only once. The genes are TRBV7-2 and TRBJ1-4; D is perhaps TRBD1 (5 bases). The clonotype comes from a man aged 18 to 30 in good health. Material for sequencing was blood. The CDR3 sequence: CASSLEGGRVLKLFF. The CDR3, as DNA: TGTGCCAGCAGCCTAGAGGGTGGCAGGGTACTCAAACTGTTTTTT.